This T cell receptor (beta chain) comes out of a study of cytomegalovirus exposure and HLA in healthy donors. For the study at large: Across 300 to 400 genotyped donors, 81% landed in the Caucasian-associated ancestry cluster. Study-wide results and limits: TCR beta chains numbering 164 were designated cytomegalovirus-associated.

In regard to this clone: Its matching antigen is unknown.

Researchers ran the PCR with 60 Vbeta and 13 Jbeta primers. The protocol was immunoSEQ multiplex PCR, while the TCRdb copy is restricted to in-frame clones and leaves out a portion. Here the sample spans 150,000 to 200,000 clones, 65% to 75% being singletons. This receptor was taken from a human donor in good health. Sequenced sample: PBMCs.

The CDR3 sequence: CASSLGSGWVEYF. CDR3 sequence (DNA): TGTGCCAGCAGCTTAGGCTCAGGGTGGGTCGAGTACTTC. This chain links TRBV5-5 with TRBJ2-7; D may be TRBD1 (5 bases). Germline V gives CDR1 SGHKS, CDR2 YYEKEE (reference sequence). V dropped 2 bases and J dropped 11 bases, with 17 bases sitting between them. CDR3 size: 13 residues.